The clone carrying this TCR beta chain was recorded a few times. A read error may account for a junction end that differs from germline. RNA extraction was followed by reverse transcription into cDNA, which acted as the sequencing template. Clones were read by immunoSEQ multiplex PCR, and TCRdb kept only the in-frame ones, dropping some. The sample contains under 65,000 clones, around 44% of which appear only once. This entry is derived from a study of CD8+ T cells in alopecia areata. The CDR3 is made up of 11 amino acids. Germline CDR1 is SQVTM and CDR2 is ANQGSEA. The sequencing sample was made of NKG2D-low CD8+ T cells sorted from blood. This sequence joins TRBV29-1 and TRBJ1-2, with 7 bases lining up with TRBD1. The TCR was taken from a human donor with alopecia areata. The CDR3 region has the DNA TGCAGCGTGGAAGGACAGGATGGCTACACCTTC. Protein sequence: CSVEGQDGYTF.